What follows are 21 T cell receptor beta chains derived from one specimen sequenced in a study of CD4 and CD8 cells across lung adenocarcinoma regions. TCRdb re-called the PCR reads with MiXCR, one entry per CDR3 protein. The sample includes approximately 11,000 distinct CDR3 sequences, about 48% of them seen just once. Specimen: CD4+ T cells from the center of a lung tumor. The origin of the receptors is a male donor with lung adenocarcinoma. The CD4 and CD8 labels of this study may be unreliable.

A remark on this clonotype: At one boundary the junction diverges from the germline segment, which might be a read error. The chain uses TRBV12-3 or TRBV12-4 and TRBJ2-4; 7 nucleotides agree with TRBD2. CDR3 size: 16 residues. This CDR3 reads CASSFLGGGAKNIQYF. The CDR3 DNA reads TGTGCCAGCAGTTTCTTGGGCGGGGGAGCCAAAAACATTCAGTACTTT.

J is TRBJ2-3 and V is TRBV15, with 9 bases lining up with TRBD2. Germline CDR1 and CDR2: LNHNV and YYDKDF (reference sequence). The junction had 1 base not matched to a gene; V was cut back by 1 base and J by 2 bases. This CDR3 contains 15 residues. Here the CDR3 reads CATSRGGGATDTQYF. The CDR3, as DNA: TGTGCCACCAGCAGAGGCGGGGGGGCCACAGATACGCAGTATTTT.

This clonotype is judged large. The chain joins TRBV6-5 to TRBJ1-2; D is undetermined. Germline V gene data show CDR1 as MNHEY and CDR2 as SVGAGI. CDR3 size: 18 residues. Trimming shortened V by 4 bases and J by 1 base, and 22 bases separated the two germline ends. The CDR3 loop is CASSSSGVGRKNNYGYTF. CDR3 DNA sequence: TGTGCCAGCAGTTCCTCTGGGGTGGGTCGTAAAAATAACTATGGCTACACCTTC.

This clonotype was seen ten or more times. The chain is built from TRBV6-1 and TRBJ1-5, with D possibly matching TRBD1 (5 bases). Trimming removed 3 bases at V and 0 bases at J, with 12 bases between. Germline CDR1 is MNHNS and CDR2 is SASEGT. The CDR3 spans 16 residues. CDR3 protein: CASSDEGTASNQPQHF. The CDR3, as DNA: TGTGCCAGCAGTGACGAGGGGACGGCTAGCAATCAGCCCCAGCATTTT.

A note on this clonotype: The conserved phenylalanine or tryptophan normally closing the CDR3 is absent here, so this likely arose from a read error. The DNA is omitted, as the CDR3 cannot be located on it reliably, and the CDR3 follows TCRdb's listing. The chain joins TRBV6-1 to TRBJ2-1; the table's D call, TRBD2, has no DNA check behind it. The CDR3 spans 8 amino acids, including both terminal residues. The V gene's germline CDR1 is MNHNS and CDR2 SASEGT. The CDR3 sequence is CASSETSG.

The CDR3 sequence is CAPGRRGLYEQYF. Written as DNA, the CDR3 is TGCGCTCCCGGGCGGAGAGGACTGTACGAGCAGTACTTC. The V call is TRBV10-1, the J call TRBJ2-3; the D gene is possibly TRBD2 (5 bases). The assigned J gene may be wrong: the sequence end matches TRBJ2-7 better. Germline-derived CDR1 and CDR2 are WNHNN and SYGVQD (reference sequence). The CDR3 runs to 13 residues.

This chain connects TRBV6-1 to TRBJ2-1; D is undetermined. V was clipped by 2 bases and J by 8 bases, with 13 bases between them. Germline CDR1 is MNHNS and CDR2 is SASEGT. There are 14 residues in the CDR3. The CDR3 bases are TGTGCCAGCAGTGAAATCGGTACTGTTGATGAGCAGTTCTTC. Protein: CASSEIGTVDEQFF.

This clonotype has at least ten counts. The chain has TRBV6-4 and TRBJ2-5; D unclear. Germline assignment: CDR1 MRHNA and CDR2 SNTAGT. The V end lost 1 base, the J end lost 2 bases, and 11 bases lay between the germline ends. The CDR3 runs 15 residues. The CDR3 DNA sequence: TGTGCCAGCAGTGACTTTGCAGGAACACAAGAGACCCAGTACTTC. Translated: CASSDFAGTQETQYF.

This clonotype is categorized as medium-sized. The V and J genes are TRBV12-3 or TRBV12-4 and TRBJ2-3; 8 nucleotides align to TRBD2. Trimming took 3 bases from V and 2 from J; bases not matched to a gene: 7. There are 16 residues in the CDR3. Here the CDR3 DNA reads TGTGCCAGCAGTTTCATGGGCGGGGGGAACACAGATACGCAGTATTTT. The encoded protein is CASSFMGGGNTDTQYF.

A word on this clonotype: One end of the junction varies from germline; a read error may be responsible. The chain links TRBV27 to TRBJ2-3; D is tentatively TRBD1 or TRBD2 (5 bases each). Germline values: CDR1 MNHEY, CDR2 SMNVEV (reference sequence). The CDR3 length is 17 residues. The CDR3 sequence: CASRSVSGPRATDTQYF. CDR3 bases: TGTGCCAGCAGATCCGTATCGGGGCCGCGAGCCACAGACACGCAGTACTTT.

The CDR3 protein is CASSLIQLPGETQYF. Written as DNA, the CDR3 is TGTGCCAGCAGCTTAATCCAGCTCCCCGGAGAGACCCAGTACTTC. The chain carries TRBV7-2 and TRBJ2-1; D unclear. The DNA end is more similar to TRBJ2-5, so the J call may be wrong. The CDR3 extends over 15 amino acids. CDR1 and CDR2 from the germline V gene are SGHTA and FQGNSA.

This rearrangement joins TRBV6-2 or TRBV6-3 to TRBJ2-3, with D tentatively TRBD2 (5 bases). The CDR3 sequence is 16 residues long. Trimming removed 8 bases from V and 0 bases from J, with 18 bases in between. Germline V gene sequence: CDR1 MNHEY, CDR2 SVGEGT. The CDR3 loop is CASRPEADPSTDTQYF. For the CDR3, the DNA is TGTGCCAGCCGTCCGGAGGCAGACCCTAGCACAGATACGCAGTATTTT.

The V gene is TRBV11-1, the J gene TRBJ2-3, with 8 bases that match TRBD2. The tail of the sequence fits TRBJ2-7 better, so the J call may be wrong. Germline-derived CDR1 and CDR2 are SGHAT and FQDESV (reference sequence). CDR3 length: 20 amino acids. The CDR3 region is CASLAGGGGGGGRDQETQYF. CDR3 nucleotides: TGTGCCAGCCTGGCGGGAGGTGGGGGGGGCGGGGGGCGTGACCAAGAGACGCAGTACTTC.

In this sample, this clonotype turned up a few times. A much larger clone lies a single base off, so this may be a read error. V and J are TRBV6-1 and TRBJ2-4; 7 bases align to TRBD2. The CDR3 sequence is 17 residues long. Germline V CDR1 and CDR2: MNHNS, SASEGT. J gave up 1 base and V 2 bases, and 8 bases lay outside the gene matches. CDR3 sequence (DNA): TGTGCCAGCAGTGAATGGGGGGGGGGGGGGGCCAAAAACATTCAGTACTTC. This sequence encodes CASSEWGGGGAKNIQYF.

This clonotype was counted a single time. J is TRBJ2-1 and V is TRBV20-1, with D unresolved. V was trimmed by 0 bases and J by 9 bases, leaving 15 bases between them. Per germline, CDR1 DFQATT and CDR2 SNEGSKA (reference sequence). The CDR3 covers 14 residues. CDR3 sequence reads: CSARDGGEASEQFF. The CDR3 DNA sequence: TGCAGTGCTAGAGATGGCGGCGAGGCGTCTGAGCAGTTCTTC.

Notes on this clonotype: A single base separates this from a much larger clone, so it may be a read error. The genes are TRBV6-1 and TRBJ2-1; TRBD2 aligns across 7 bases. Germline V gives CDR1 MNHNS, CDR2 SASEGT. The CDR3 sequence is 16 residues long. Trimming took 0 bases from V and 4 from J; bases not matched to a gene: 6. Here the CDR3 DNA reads TGTGCCAGCAGTGAAGCCGAGACTAGCTTTTACAATGAGCAGTTCTTC. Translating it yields CASSEAETSFYNEQFF.

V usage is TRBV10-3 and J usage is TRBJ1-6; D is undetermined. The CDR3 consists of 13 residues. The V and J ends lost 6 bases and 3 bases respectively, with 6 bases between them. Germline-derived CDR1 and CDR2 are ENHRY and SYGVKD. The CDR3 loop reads CAIRGSYNSPLHF. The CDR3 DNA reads TGTGCCATCAGGGGAAGCTATAATTCACCCCTCCACTTT.

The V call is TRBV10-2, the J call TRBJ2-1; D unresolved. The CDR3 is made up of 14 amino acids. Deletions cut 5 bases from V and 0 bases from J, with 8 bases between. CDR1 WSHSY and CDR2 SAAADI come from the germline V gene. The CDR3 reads CASSTWGSYNEQFF. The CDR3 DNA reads TGCGCCAGCAGTACGTGGGGCTCCTACAATGAGCAGTTCTTC.

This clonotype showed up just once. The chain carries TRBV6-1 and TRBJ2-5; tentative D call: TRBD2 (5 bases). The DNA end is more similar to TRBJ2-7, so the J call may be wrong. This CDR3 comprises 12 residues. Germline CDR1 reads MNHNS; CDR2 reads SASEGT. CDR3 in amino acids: CASRSSGFEQYF. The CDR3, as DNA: TGTGCCAGCAGATCGTCGGGATTCGAGCAGTACTTC.

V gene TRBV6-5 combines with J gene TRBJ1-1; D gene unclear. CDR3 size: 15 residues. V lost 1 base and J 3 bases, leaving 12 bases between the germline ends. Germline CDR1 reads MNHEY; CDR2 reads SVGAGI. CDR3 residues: CASSYYGRGDTEAFF. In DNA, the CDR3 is TGTGCCAGCAGTTACTATGGGCGCGGTGACACTGAAGCTTTCTTT.

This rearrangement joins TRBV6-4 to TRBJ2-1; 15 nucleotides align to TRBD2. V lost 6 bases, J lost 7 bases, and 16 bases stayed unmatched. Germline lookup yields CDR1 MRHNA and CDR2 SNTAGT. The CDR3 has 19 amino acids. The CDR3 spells CASRWTSGRACVGTNEQFF. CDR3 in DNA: TGTGCCAGCAGATGGACTAGCGGGAGGGCCTGCGTCGGGACAAATGAGCAGTTCTTC.